A selection of T cell receptor beta chains follows, all from one sample in a study of identical twins. TCRdb redid the calling of the 5' RACE reads with MiXCR, one entry per CDR3 protein. In the table there are about 1.7 million distinct CDR3 sequences, roughly 35% of which are singletons. The material sequenced was cord blood. Source of these receptors: a newborn girl in good health. CDR3s include the opening cysteine and the closing phenylalanine or tryptophan. Each record gives: CDR3 protein, CDR3 DNA, J gene, V gene, clone size, D gene. D genes are given only for firm matches. Only some rows state a clone size, as once, few, many or a class for expanded clones.

CSARGVKTLYEQYF,TGCAGTGCTAGGGGGGTCAAGACTCTTTACGAGCAGTACTTC,TRBJ2-7,TRBV20-1,once,-
CASSQESFYNEQFF,TGTGCCAGCAGCCAAGAGAGTTTCTACAATGAGCAGTTCTTC,TRBJ2-1,TRBV14,-,-
CASSYASEWGTDTQYF,TGTGCCAGCAGTTACGCTAGCGAGTGGGGCACAGATACGCAGTATTTT,TRBJ2-3,TRBV6-6,-,-
CASSGKWGRSGANALTF,TGTGCCAGCAGTGGCAAATGGGGACGCTCTGGGGCCAACGCCCTGACTTTC,TRBJ2-6,TRBV6-1,few,-
CASSELDSYNEQFF,TGTGCCAGCAGTGAACTGGACTCCTACAATGAGCAGTTCTTC,TRBJ2-1,TRBV6-1,-,-
CASSLGGTWDQPQHF,TGTGCCAGCAGCTTAGGAGGGACATGGGATCAGCCCCAGCATTTT,TRBJ1-5,TRBV7-9,-,-
CSARDRGMATNEKLFF,TGCAGTGCTAGAGATAGAGGGATGGCAACTAATGAAAAACTGTTTTTT,TRBJ1-4,TRBV20-1,few,-
CASSQDPLALLDTQYF,TGTGCCAGCAGCCAAGACCCACTAGCTTTGTTAGATACGCAGTATTTT,TRBJ2-3,TRBV3-1,many,-
CARECDSGHSYEQYF,TGTGCCAGGGAGTGTGATAGCGGACACTCCTACGAGCAGTACTTC,TRBJ2-7,TRBV6-6,few,-
CSAREGQGNTEAFF,TGCAGTGCTAGGGAGGGACAGGGGAACACTGAAGCTTTCTTT,TRBJ1-1,TRBV20-1,-,TRBD1
CASSRAGVYADTQYF,TGCGCCAGCAGTAGAGCGGGAGTTTACGCAGATACGCAGTATTTT,TRBJ2-3,TRBV5-1,-,TRBD2
CASSQIQVYYGYTF,TGTGCCAGCAGCCAAATACAAGTTTACTATGGCTACACCTTC,TRBJ1-2,TRBV6-1,-,-
CASRPRTSGNEQFF,TGTGCCAGCAGACCTCGGACTAGCGGCAATGAGCAGTTCTTC,TRBJ2-1,TRBV12-3/TRBV12-4,-,TRBD2
CASSQGGLAGSKNIQYF,TGCGCCAGCAGCCAAGGGGGACTAGCGGGCAGCAAAAACATTCAGTACTTC,TRBJ2-4,TRBV4-1,-,TRBD2
CSAPSHYSGELFF,TGCAGTGCTCCTTCCCACTATTCCGGGGAGCTGTTTTTT,TRBJ2-2,TRBV20-1,few,-
CASVTWGGYTF,TGTGCCAGCGTGACTTGGGGGGGCTACACCTTC,TRBJ1-2,TRBV28,few,-
CASRSSGSRGEQFF,TGTGCCAGCAGATCTAGCGGGAGCCGGGGTGAGCAGTTCTTC,TRBJ2-1,TRBV6-5,-,TRBD2
CASRQQGAETNEKLFF,TGTGCCAGCCGTCAACAGGGGGCTGAGACTAATGAAAAACTGTTTTTT,TRBJ1-4,TRBV12-3/TRBV12-4,-,TRBD1
CASSLPGQVSTEAFF,TGTGCCAGCAGTTTACCAGGGCAAGTAAGCACTGAAGCTTTCTTT,TRBJ1-1,TRBV28,few,-
CASSLGVADDYEQYF,TGTGCCAGCAGCTTGGGTGTAGCGGACGACTACGAGCAGTACTTC,TRBJ2-7,TRBV5-6,-,-
CASIDPETGISYNEQFF,TGTGCCAGCATAGACCCTGAGACTGGAATCTCCTACAATGAGCAGTTCTTC,TRBJ2-1,TRBV2,-,-
CASSVDRGPNQPQPF,TGTGCCAGCAGTGTTGACAGGGGCCCCAATCAGCCCCAGCCTTTT,TRBJ1-5,TRBV2,once,TRBD1
CAIRGTSGGNEQFF,TGTGCCATCAGGGGGACTAGCGGGGGGAATGAGCAGTTCTTC,TRBJ2-1,TRBV10-3,-,TRBD2
CATQTGVTTNEKLFF,TGTGCCACCCAGACAGGGGTGACAACTAATGAAAAACTGTTTTTT,TRBJ1-4,TRBV10-3,few,TRBD1
CATSDFQYQETQYF,TGTGCCACCAGTGATTTCCAGTACCAAGAGACCCAGTACTTC,TRBJ2-5,TRBV24-1,many,-
CASSRTGGVETQYF,TGTGCCAGTAGTAGGACAGGTGGTGTAGAGACCCAGTACTTC,TRBJ2-5,TRBV19,-,TRBD1
CASSYSTSSPSGRTLFF,TGTGCCAGCAGTTACTCGACTTCGAGTCCTAGCGGGAGGACGCTGTTTTTT,TRBJ2-2,TRBV6-5,few,TRBD2
CASSQLPGQGAYGYTF,TGTGCCAGCAGCCAACTCCCGGGACAGGGGGCTTATGGCTACACCTTC,TRBJ1-2,TRBV14,few,TRBD1